The 12 T cell receptor beta chains below were found in one sample sequenced in a study of blood T cell repertoires in COVID-19. The data were produced by immunoSEQ multiplex PCR, yet TCRdb's version contains in-frame clones alone and is incomplete. The sample lists roughly 390,000 clones; 75% to 90% were seen once. The sample taken for sequencing was peripheral blood. Receptor source: a woman younger than 35 with acute or convalescent COVID-19.

Here the CDR3 DNA reads TGTGCCAGCAGCTTAGGCGAGGAGACCCAGTACTTC. It encodes CASSLGEETQYF. The chain couples TRBV7-9 to TRBJ2-5, with D uncertain. CDR1 and CDR2 (germline): SEHNR, FQNEAQ (reference sequence). This CDR3 spans 12 amino acids. V lost 1 base and J lost 5, with 5 bases in between. Filled out from reference TRBV7-9 and TRBJ2-5, the complete variable domain reads DTGVSQNPRHKITKRGQNVTFRCDPISEHNRLYWYRQTLGQGPEFLTYFQNEAQLEKSRLLSDRFSAERPKGSFSTLEIQRTEQGDSAMYLCASSLGEETQYFGPGTRLLVL.

The rearrangement links TRBV3-1 (or the pseudogene TRBV3-2) to TRBJ2-7; 9 nucleotides match TRBD1. The germline V gene has CDR1 LGHDT and CDR2 YNNKEL (reference sequence). The V gene end was trimmed by 4 bases and the J gene end by 3 bases; junction bases not matched to a gene: 4. The CDR3 runs to 14 residues. Written as DNA, the CDR3 is TGTGCCAGCAGCCCGGGACAGGGAGGCTACGAGCAGTACTTC. Translation: CASSPGQGGYEQYF.

This rearrangement joins TRBV7-3 to TRBJ2-2; TRBD1 might be the D (5 bases). The V and J ends lost 3 bases and 3 bases respectively, with 14 bases between them. Germline V gives CDR1 SGHTA, CDR2 FQGTGA. The CDR3 spans 16 residues. DNA for the CDR3: TGTGCCAGCAGCTTCTCGACAGCTCGTGACACCGGGGAGCTGTTTTTT. Its protein is CASSFSTARDTGELFF.

The sample holds one count of this clone. The chain has TRBV11-1 and TRBJ2-5, with 8 nucleotides matching TRBD2. CDR3 length: 15 amino acids. V shed 5 bases, J shed 4 bases, and the junction held 9 bases outside the gene matches. The germline CDR1 and CDR2 sequences are SGHAT and FQDESV (reference sequence). The CDR3 region is CASSPKREKRETQYF. In DNA form, the CDR3 reads TGTGCCAGCAGCCCCAAGCGGGAGAAGAGAGAGACCCAGTACTTC.

The V gene is TRBV24-1, the J gene TRBJ2-3; D possibly corresponds to TRBD1 (5 bases). The germline CDR1 and CDR2 sequences are KGHDR and SFDVKD. The CDR3 has 13 residues. V was shortened by 9 bases and J by 0 bases, with 9 bases between the two germline ends. This CDR3 reads CATQTASTDTQYF. In DNA, the CDR3 is TGTGCCACCCAGACAGCTAGCACAGATACGCAGTATTTT.

The table lists this clone with a count of one. The chain joins TRBV5-1 to TRBJ2-3; 12 nucleotides line up with TRBD2. Germline trimming cut 4 bases from V and 4 bases from J; bases unmatched to any gene: 4. The germline gives CDR1 SGHRS, CDR2 YFSETQ. The CDR3 runs to 15 residues. Here the CDR3 DNA reads TGCGCCAGCAGCCCTAGCGGGGGGGCCCCAGATACGCAGTATTTT. As protein: CASSPSGGAPDTQYF.

The chain's CDR3 is CASSASGRAGTQYF. In nucleotides, the CDR3 is TGTGCCAGCAGTGCCAGCGGGAGGGCCGGGACCCAGTACTTC. The rearrangement uses TRBV9 and TRBJ2-5; TRBD2 aligns across 10 bases. The V and J ends lost 5 bases and 7 bases, in that order; junction bases with no gene match: 8. The CDR3 has 14 amino acids. Germline V gene data show CDR1 as SGDLS and CDR2 as YYNGEE.

A single count supports this clone. The gene calls are TRBV18 and TRBJ2-2, with TRBD2 matching over 13 bases. J lost 6 bases, V lost 2 bases, and 3 bases had no gene match. Germline loops: CDR1 KGHSH, CDR2 LQKENI. This CDR3 spans 16 amino acids. For the CDR3, the DNA is TGTGCCAGCTCACCATGGACTAGCGGGGGTTCCGGGGAGCTGTTTTTT. Translated: CASSPWTSGGSGELFF.

The rearrangement uses TRBV7-9 and TRBJ2-3, with 9 positions matching TRBD2. With 5 bases clipped from V and 6 bases from J, the junction kept 6 bases outside the gene matches. Per germline, CDR1 SEHNR and CDR2 FQNEAQ (reference sequence). The CDR3 consists of 14 residues. The CDR3 DNA reads as TGTGCCAGCAGCCACGCGGGGGGGCAGGATACGCAGTATTTT. It is translated as CASSHAGGQDTQYF.

This clone was observed once. The genes are TRBV4-2 and TRBJ2-7; 7 positions agree with TRBD1. V was clipped by 4 bases and J by 1 base; unmatched bases: 7. This CDR3 spans 15 amino acids. Per germline, CDR1 LGHNA and CDR2 YNFKEQ. The CDR3 coding sequence is TGTGCCAGCAGCCTCGAAGGGGGCGGGTCCTACGAGCAGTACTTC. Translating it yields CASSLEGGGSYEQYF.

This clone showed up just a few times. This sequence joins TRBV6-5 and TRBJ2-1; 10 positions agree with TRBD1. CDR3 size: 15 residues. Germline V gene lookup returns CDR1 MNHEY and CDR2 SVGAGI. V trimming: 10 bases; J trimming: 3 bases; junction bases outside the gene matches: 9. The CDR3 here is CAIGTGDRIYNEQFF. In nucleotides, the CDR3 is TGTGCCATTGGGACAGGGGACCGGATCTACAATGAGCAGTTCTTC.

V gene TRBV11-2 combines with J gene TRBJ1-1; no firm D call. Germline V gene data show CDR1 as SGHAT and CDR2 as FQNNGV. V was clipped by 3 bases and J by 4 bases, with 9 bases between them. This CDR3 has 13 amino acids. The CDR3 reads CASSLGPVTEAFF. The CDR3 coding sequence is TGTGCCAGCAGCTTGGGCCCCGTCACTGAAGCTTTCTTT. The variable domain in full, completed from reference TRBV11-2 and TRBJ1-1, reads EAGVAQSPRYKIIEKRQSVAFWCNPISGHATLYWYQQILGQGPKLLIQFQNNGVVDDSQLPKDRFSAERLKGVDSTLKIQPAKLEDSAVYLCASSLGPVTEAFFGQGTRLTVV.